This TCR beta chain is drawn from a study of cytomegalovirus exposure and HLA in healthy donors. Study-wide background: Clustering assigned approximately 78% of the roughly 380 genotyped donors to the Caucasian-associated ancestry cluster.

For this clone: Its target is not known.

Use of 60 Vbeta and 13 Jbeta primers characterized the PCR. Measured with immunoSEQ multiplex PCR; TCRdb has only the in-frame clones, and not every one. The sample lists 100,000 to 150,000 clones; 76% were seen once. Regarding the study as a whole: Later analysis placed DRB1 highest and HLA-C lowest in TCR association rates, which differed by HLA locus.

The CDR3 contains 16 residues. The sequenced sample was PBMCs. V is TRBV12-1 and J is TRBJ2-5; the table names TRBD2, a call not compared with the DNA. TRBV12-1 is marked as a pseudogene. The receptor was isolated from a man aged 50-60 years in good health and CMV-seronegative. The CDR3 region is CASSFRTSGGRETQYF. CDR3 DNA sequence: TGTGCCAGCAGCTTCCGGACTAGCGGGGGGCGGGAGACCCAGTACTTC.